This T cell receptor beta chain was retrieved from a study of T-cell reconstitution after alpha-beta-depleted transplantation in children. Overall study results and limits: Once a year had passed after transplant, T-cell counts and diversity came mostly from newly produced T cells. About two months after transplant, alpha-beta T cells reportedly came from several hundred expanded graft clones.

Unique molecular identifiers were incorporated during preparation of the TCRbeta library. Each CDR3 protein gets one entry after TCRdb re-called the PCR reads with MiXCR. The sample contains fewer than 700,000 distinct CDR3 sequences, 13% of which appear only once. The CDR3 length is 14 residues. Germline assignment: CDR1 MDHEN and CDR2 SYDVKM. V lost 6 bases and J lost 0, with 10 bases in between. There are many counts of this clonotype. Its cognate antigen is unknown. The rearrangement uses TRBV28 and TRBJ2-3; tentative D call: TRBD1 (6 bases). The source was PBMCs, mostly from graft donor cells, collected 360 days after TCRalphabeta/CD19-depleted stem cell transplant. This TCR was sampled from a male patient younger than 18 who had a stem cell transplant for acute myeloid leukemia, so the T cells may come from the graft donor. DNA of the CDR3: TGTGCCAGCAGCCGGGACATAAGCACAGATACGCAGTATTTT. This codes for CASSRDISTDTQYF.